This T cell receptor beta chain came from a study of HIV-infected children after antiretroviral therapy interruption. This clonotype was counted at least ten times. No antigen is known for it. The study's findings and limits: After treatment interruption started, naive CD4+ CDR3 overlap across time points dropped. Naive CD4+ Gini coefficient rose by interruption end, suggesting clonal expansion.

This CDR3 comprises 19 residues. J was trimmed by 0 bases and V by 0 bases; bases with no gene match: 4. Germline assignment: CDR1 LNHNV and CDR2 YYDKDF (reference sequence). RNA-based 3' RACE libraries used unique molecular identifiers. From the 3' RACE reads, TCRdb called clonotypes with MiXCR, one entry per CDR3 protein. The data show 30,000 to 50,000 distinct CDR3 sequences, under 8% seen once. Treatment described: PENTA 11 planned treatment interruption arm or continuous ART arm. Sequencing was performed on CD45RA+ CD4+ T cells from PBMCs, pooled from several time points, taken from a donor given antiretroviral therapy, either interrupted or continuous. The subset was: naive CD4+ CD45RA+ CD45RO- T cells. The receptor's source is a pool of human donors with HIV. The chain links TRBV15 to TRBJ2-3; 15 nucleotides align to TRBD2. CDR3 DNA sequence: TGTGCCACCAGCAGAGATTGGACTAGCGGGAGGGAGAGCACAGATACGCAGTATTTT. This translates into CATSRDWTSGRESTDTQYF.